These 14 T cell receptor beta chains came from one sample sequenced in a study of blood T cell repertoires in COVID-19. Only in-frame clones appear in the TCRdb table, and some are missing; sequencing was by immunoSEQ multiplex PCR. The sample contains about 74,000 clones, 84% of which appear only once. The sample consisted of peripheral blood. The receptors here all came from a man in his 70s with acute or convalescent COVID-19.

V usage is TRBV7-2 and J usage is TRBJ2-5; D is unresolved. The germline V gene encodes CDR1 SGHTA and CDR2 FQGNSA. The CDR3 totals 14 residues. Deletions cut 1 base from V and 1 base from J, with 7 bases between. CDR3 coding DNA: TGTGCCAGCAGCTTAGGCGGCCGCCAAGAGACCCAGTACTTC. It is translated as CASSLGGRQETQYF. Full variable domain (outside the CDR3, taken from reference TRBV7-2 and TRBJ2-5): GAGVSQSPSNKVTEKGKDVELRCDPISGHTALYWYRQSLGQGLEFLIYFQGNSAPDKSGLPSDRFSAERTGGSVSTLTIQRTQQEDSAVYLCASSLGGRQETQYFGPGTRLLVL.

This chain joins TRBV6-6 and TRBJ2-2; D is perhaps TRBD2 (7 bases). Between the trimmed V and J ends, which lost 7 bases and 6 bases, there was a span of 18 bases. The CDR3 loop spans 15 amino acids. CDR1 and CDR2 (germline): MNHNY, SVGAGI (reference sequence). The CDR3 DNA follows: TGTGCCAGCATCGGGGGGCTAGCTAAGTCCGGGGAGCTGTTTTTT. As protein: CASIGGLAKSGELFF.

The V call is TRBV18, the J call TRBJ1-5; 8 bases fit TRBD1. This CDR3 is built from 13 residues. Unmatched junction bases numbered 2, after V lost 6 bases and J lost 4 bases. Germline CDR1 is KGHSH and CDR2 is LQKENI. The CDR3 DNA sequence: TGTGCCAGCTCCGGGGACAGGAATCAGCCCCAGCATTTT. Translation gives CASSGDRNQPQHF.

This chain links TRBV7-3 with TRBJ2-3, with a weak D call TRBD2 (6 bases). The germline gives CDR1 SGHTA, CDR2 FQGTGA. The CDR3 is 16 residues long. Between the trimmed V and J ends, which lost 5 bases and 0 bases, there was a span of 15 bases. The CDR3 DNA sequence: TGTGCCAGCAGCCCAACGGGGCGGGGTAGCACAGATACGCAGTATTTT. This codes for CASSPTGRGSTDTQYF.

This clone turned up a few times. The chain uses TRBV5-1 and TRBJ2-5; 13 nucleotides match TRBD2. Unmatched junction bases numbered 5, after V lost 4 bases and J lost 5 bases. Germline V lookup: CDR1 SGHRS, CDR2 YFSETQ. CDR3 length equals 15 residues. The CDR3 is CASSRGLAGYETQYF. The CDR3, as DNA: TGCGCCAGCAGCCGGGGACTAGCGGGGTACGAGACCCAGTACTTC.

The table lists this clone with a count of one. The rearrangement joins TRBV6-5 to TRBJ2-7; 7 bases agree with TRBD1. CDR3 length: 15 amino acids. Germline V gene lookup returns CDR1 MNHEY and CDR2 SVGAGI. Trimming took 5 bases from V and 6 from J; bases not matched to a gene: 13. The CDR3 region has the DNA TGTGCCAGCAGTCCCCCCGGGACAGCGGAAGGCGAGCAGTACTTC. It specifies CASSPPGTAEGEQYF.

The rearrangement links TRBV12-3 or TRBV12-4 to TRBJ2-1, with TRBD2 identical over 7 bases. The CDR3 spans 13 residues. Trimming at V came to 7 bases and at J to 10 bases, leaving 10 bases not matched to a gene. The CDR3 DNA follows: TGTGCCAGCACCCCGCGGCAGGGAGGGGAGCAGTTCTTC. It yields the protein CASTPRQGGEQFF.

This chain connects TRBV6-5 to TRBJ2-7, with TRBD1 identical over 7 bases. This CDR3 comprises 15 residues. Germline V gene sequence: CDR1 MNHEY, CDR2 SVGAGI. The trim removed 0 bases at V and 1 base at J, leaving 3 bases unmatched. As DNA, the CDR3 is TGTGCCAGCAGTTACTCTGGACAGGCTTCCTACGAGCAGTACTTC. This translates into CASSYSGQASYEQYF.

In this sample, this clone turned up once. CDR3 DNA: TGCGCCAGCAGCCCAGGGACTAGCGGGGGTTATGAGCAGTTCTTC. Protein product: CASSPGTSGGYEQFF. V is TRBV4-3 and J is TRBJ2-1; 14 bases align to TRBD2. CDR1 and CDR2 from the germline V gene are LGHNA and YSLEER. V shed 4 bases and J 8 bases; nucleotides not matched to a gene: 4. The CDR3 has 15 amino acids.

V is TRBV27 and J is TRBJ2-7; TRBD2 matches at 7 bases. CDR3 length equals 18 residues. J gave up 7 bases and V 5 bases, and 23 bases lay outside the gene matches. The V gene's germline CDR1 is MNHEY and CDR2 SMNVEV (reference sequence). CDR3 sequence reads: CASSPIPGSGDYTKEQYF. CDR3 DNA: TGTGCCAGCAGTCCTATCCCAGGGTCGGGGGACTATACTAAGGAGCAGTACTTC.

V gene TRBV6-1 combines with J gene TRBJ1-6, with D perhaps matching TRBD1 (6 bases). Germline V gives CDR1 MNHNS, CDR2 SASEGT. The CDR3 extends over 14 amino acids. Trimming took off 2 bases at V and 4 bases at J, with 6 bases between the two ends. The CDR3 DNA reads TGTGCCAGCAGTGAAAGGGGGTATAATTCACCCCTCCACTTT. Protein product: CASSERGYNSPLHF.

The chain joins TRBV12-5 to TRBJ2-1, with 12 bases matching TRBD2. The CDR3 spans 16 residues. Trimming at V came to 7 bases and at J to 0 bases, leaving 4 bases not matched to a gene. CDR1 LGHNT and CDR2 FRNRAP come from the germline V gene. As DNA, the CDR3 is TGTGCTAGTGCCACGACTAGCGGGAGCTCCTACAATGAGCAGTTCTTC. This translates into CASATTSGSSYNEQFF.

This clone has more than one count but fewer than ten. The rearrangement joins TRBV18 to TRBJ2-7; 14 bases are a match to TRBD2. V shed 4 bases and J 6 bases; nucleotides not matched to a gene: 5. Germline loops: CDR1 KGHSH, CDR2 LQKENI. CDR3 length equals 15 residues. CDR3 bases: TGTGCCAGCTCACGGGGACTAGCGGGAGAGAGCGAGCAGTACTTC. Protein product: CASSRGLAGESEQYF.

This rearrangement joins TRBV3-1 (or the pseudogene TRBV3-2) to TRBJ2-3, with TRBD2 matching 9 bases. J was trimmed by 2 bases and V by 3 bases; bases with no gene match: 6. The CDR3 sequence is 16 residues long. From germline, CDR1 is LGHDT and CDR2 YNNKEL (reference sequence). The CDR3 loop is CASSQRLAGTTDTQYF. In nucleotides, the CDR3 is TGTGCCAGCAGCCAGCGCCTAGCGGGGACCACAGATACGCAGTATTTT.